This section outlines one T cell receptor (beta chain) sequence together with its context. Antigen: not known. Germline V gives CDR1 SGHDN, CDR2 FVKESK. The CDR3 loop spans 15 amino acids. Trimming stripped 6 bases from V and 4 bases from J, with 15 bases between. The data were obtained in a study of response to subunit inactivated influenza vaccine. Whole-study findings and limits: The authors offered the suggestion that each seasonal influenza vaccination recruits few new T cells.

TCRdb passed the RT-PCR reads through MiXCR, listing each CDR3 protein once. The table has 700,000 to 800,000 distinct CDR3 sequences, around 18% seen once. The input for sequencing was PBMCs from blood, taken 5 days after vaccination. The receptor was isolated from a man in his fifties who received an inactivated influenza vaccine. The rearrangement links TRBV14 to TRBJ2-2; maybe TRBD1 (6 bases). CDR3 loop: CASSLTGSFTGELFF. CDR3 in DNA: TGTGCCAGCAGTCTGACAGGCTCATTCACCGGGGAGCTGTTTTTT.